The 8 T cell receptor beta chains below come from one sample, sequenced in a study of blood T cell repertoires in COVID-19. Assay used: immunoSEQ multiplex PCR; TCRdb lists only in-frame clones, some missing. The profile shows approximately 30,000 clones, 76% of them singletons. Material: peripheral blood. These receptors all stem from a man in his sixties or seventies with acute or convalescent COVID-19.

This clone was counted a few times. The V call is TRBV27, the J call TRBJ2-7; D is ambiguous. CDR1 and CDR2 from the germline V gene are MNHEY and SMNVEV (reference sequence). Trimming pared 5 bases from V and 0 bases from J, leaving 17 bases between. The CDR3 runs to 16 residues. The CDR3: CASSPIYGPDSYEQYF. Written as DNA, the CDR3 is TGTGCCAGCAGTCCGATTTATGGGCCGGACTCCTACGAGCAGTACTTC.

This clone occurred once. The rearrangement links TRBV3-1 (or the pseudogene TRBV3-2) to TRBJ1-2; the match to TRBD1 covers 8 bases. V trimming: 4 bases; J trimming: 1 base; junction bases outside the gene matches: 5. The length of the CDR3 is 15 residues. The germline V gene has CDR1 LGHDT and CDR2 YNNKEL (reference sequence). The CDR3 sequence: CASSRTGQGNYGYTF. The CDR3 coding sequence is TGTGCCAGCAGCCGGACCGGACAGGGTAACTATGGCTACACCTTC.

The V call is TRBV10-3, the J call TRBJ2-1; the D gene is possibly TRBD2 (7 bases). The V gene lost 8 bases and the J gene lost 7 bases, with 15 bases spanning the gap. Germline CDR1 ENHRY, CDR2 SYGVKD. The CDR3 runs to 13 residues. The CDR3 reads CAIGGALGNEQFF. CDR3 DNA sequence: TGTGCCATCGGGGGGGCCCTGGGGAATGAGCAGTTCTTC.

The chain uses TRBV19 and TRBJ2-5; 10 nucleotides agree with TRBD1. Germline-derived CDR1 and CDR2 are LNHDA and SQIVND (reference sequence). The CDR3 length is 15 residues. The V gene end was trimmed by 5 bases and the J gene end by 4 bases; junction bases not matched to a gene: 7. DNA of the CDR3: TGTGCCAGTAGTGTGACAGGGGGCAGGGGAGAGACCCAGTACTTC. As protein: CASSVTGGRGETQYF. The full variable domain, with the rest looked up from reference TRBV19 and TRBJ2-5, is DGGITQSPKYLFRKEGQNVTLSCEQNLNHDAMYWYRQDPGQGLRLIYYSQIVNDFQKGDIAEGYSVSREKKESFPLTVTSAQKNPTAFYLCASSVTGGRGETQYFGPGTRLLVL.

J is TRBJ1-1 and V is TRBV12-3 or TRBV12-4; D ambiguous. This CDR3 comprises 12 residues. V shed 6 bases and J shed 6 bases, with 11 bases lying between them. The CDR3 here is CASSQARSEAFF. The DNA for the CDR3 is TGTGCCAGCAGCCAAGCCCGCTCTGAAGCTTTCTTT.

CDR3 in amino acids: CASSPTGAGDGYTF. Here the CDR3 DNA reads TGTGCCAGCAGCCCGACAGGGGCCGGGGATGGCTACACCTTC. V gene TRBV5-5 combines with J gene TRBJ1-2, with TRBD1 matching 8 bases. The CDR3 is made up of 14 amino acids. Losses at the gene ends were 4 bases for V and 6 bases for J; bases not matched to a gene: 8. CDR1 SGHKS and CDR2 YYEKEE come from the germline V gene (reference sequence).

V gene TRBV6-4 combines with J gene TRBJ1-6, with TRBD1 identical over 10 bases. Trimming took 5 bases from V and 9 from J; bases not matched to a gene: 7. The CDR3 loop spans 15 amino acids. CDR1 and CDR2 from the germline V gene are MRHNA and SNTAGT. The CDR3 nucleotides are TGTGCCAGCAGTTTGGGACAGGGGATTGGTTCACCCCTCCACTTT. Its translation: CASSLGQGIGSPLHF.

J is TRBJ2-5 and V is TRBV7-7; D is perhaps TRBD1 (6 bases). Germline values: CDR1 SSHAT, CDR2 FNYEAQ (reference sequence). This CDR3 comprises 15 residues. V gave up 1 base and J gave up 3 bases, with 12 bases separating them. CDR3 DNA: TGTGCCAGCAGCTTAGTGGGGGCCCGAAAAGAGACCCAGTACTTC. Translated, it gives CASSLVGARKETQYF.